What follows is one T cell receptor (beta chain) and its context. Its antigen is as yet unknown. Produced via immunoSEQ multiplex PCR; TCRdb's table is partial and in-frame only. Of 70,000 to 80,000 clones listed, 80% to 90% are singletons. This specimen comes from a study of OX40 agonist ivuxolimab in advanced cancers. Across the whole study: The dose-escalation cohort had hepatocellular carcinoma, melanoma, renal cell or head and neck cancer. Study-level points and caveats: Partly responding patients at 0.1-3.0 mg/kg showed some of the smallest clonal expansion. At 0.1 to 3.0 mg/kg and by week 6, CD4+ and CD8+ T cells in the blood had expanded clonally.

Trimming took 5 bases from V and 5 from J, leaving 21 bases between them. The germline V gene has CDR1 SNHLY and CDR2 FYNNEI. This CDR3 region has 16 residues. This chain uses TRBV2 with TRBJ1-1, with D possibly being TRBD1 (6 bases). Specimen: CD4+ or CD8+ T cells sorted from blood, collected in a trial of the OX40 agonist ivuxolimab. The source is an adult with an advanced solid tumor such as melanoma, head and neck, liver or kidney cancer. The CDR3 loop reads CASSTLQGLEDTEAFF. In DNA, the CDR3 is TGTGCCAGCAGTACGCTACAGGGTTTGGAGGATACTGAAGCTTTCTTT.